The clone carrying this T cell receptor beta chain was counted a single time. Its antigen is unknown. This sample stems from a study of PD-1 blockade in mismatch repair-deficient tumors. Broader study findings: Rapid post-treatment expansion, then contraction, generally preceding radiologic response, marked tumor-resident clones.

The CDR3 is 13 residues long. Germline assignment: CDR1 SNHLY and CDR2 FYNNEI. Trimming removed 7 bases from V and 4 bases from J; junction bases left unmatched: 3. Data came from immunoSEQ multiplex PCR; TCRdb stores just in-frame clones and leaves some out. The profile covers some 110,000 clones, with around 80% appearing a single time and about 5.1% taken by the ten largest. Mismatch repair deficiency was confirmed in all patients, by PCR or immunohistochemistry. Source: peripheral blood, taken about 60 weeks after starting pembrolizumab. The chain uses TRBV2 and TRBJ2-1, with 8 bases that match TRBD2. The sequence derives from an adult with mismatch repair-deficient cancer. CDR3: CASKRELYNEQFF. As DNA, the CDR3 is TGTGCCAGCAAGCGGGAGCTTTACAATGAGCAGTTCTTC.